The 9 T cell receptor beta chains in this list originate from one sample, sequenced in a study of beta chain features in type 1 diabetes. Of the isolated RNA, all was reverse transcribed, and so the sequenced material was expressed TCRB transcripts. TCRdb's copy holds only in-frame clones and misses some; the assay was immunoSEQ multiplex PCR. The sample lists around 450,000 clones, approximately 10% occurring once. Sample: naive CD4+ T cells from blood. The source is a woman in her late teens or twenties in good health.

This clone has just a few counts. This rearrangement joins TRBV4-2 to TRBJ2-1, with D perhaps matching TRBD2 (6 bases). Germline loops: CDR1 LGHNA, CDR2 YNFKEQ. The CDR3 is made up of 15 amino acids. V lost 2 bases to trimming and J lost 0 bases, with 8 bases between them. CDR3 amino acids: CASSQPGVSYNEQFF. CDR3 bases: TGTGCCAGCAGCCAACCGGGAGTCTCCTACAATGAGCAGTTCTTC.

The chain has TRBV29-1 and TRBJ2-7; 7 positions match TRBD2. CDR1 SQVTM and CDR2 ANQGSEA come from the germline V gene. The CDR3 sequence is 17 residues long. J gave up 2 bases and V 1 base, and 14 bases lay outside the gene matches. The chain's CDR3 is CSVEADTWRERTYEQYF. Here the CDR3 DNA reads TGCAGCGTTGAAGCCGACACGTGGCGGGAGCGAACCTACGAGCAGTACTTC.

The rearrangement uses TRBV18 and TRBJ2-7; D call uncertain. The CDR3 runs to 13 residues. Germline V gene lookup returns CDR1 KGHSH and CDR2 LQKENI. The V and J ends lost 3 bases and 3 bases respectively, with 9 bases between them. CDR3 amino acids: CASSPLNFYEQYF. CDR3 DNA: TGTGCCAGCTCACCGTTAAACTTCTACGAGCAGTACTTC.

The CDR3 loop reads CASSTAATGGETQYF. DNA of the CDR3: TGTGCCAGCAGTACCGCTGCAACCGGGGGAGAGACCCAGTACTTC. This chain connects TRBV6-6 to TRBJ2-5, with TRBD2 as a possible D gene (6 bases). Germline CDR1 is MNHNY and CDR2 is SVGAGI (reference sequence). The ends were cut back, 5 bases at V and 4 bases at J, with 17 bases in the middle. The CDR3 runs 15 residues.

This clone was detected only once. The V call is TRBV9, the J call TRBJ2-3, with TRBD2 as a possible D gene (6 bases). V was cut by 0 bases and J by 5 bases, with 16 bases left in between. The CDR3 is 16 amino acids. The germline V gene encodes CDR1 SGDLS and CDR2 YYNGEE. The CDR3, as DNA: TGTGCCAGCAGCGTAGCTCGAGGGAGGTCGGTAGATACGCAGTATTTT. Amino acids: CASSVARGRSVDTQYF.

The chain employs TRBV18 and TRBJ2-7; 10 bases map to TRBD1. The germline V gene encodes CDR1 KGHSH and CDR2 LQKENI. The ends lost 6 bases at V and 0 bases at J; junction bases unmatched: 5. This CDR3 is 15 amino acids long. CDR3 region: CASSWTGGSSYEQYF. The DNA of the CDR3 is TGTGCCAGCTCCTGGACAGGGGGGAGCTCCTACGAGCAGTACTTC.

This clone was seen only a few times. The chain carries TRBV5-1 and TRBJ2-1, with TRBD1 matching over 7 bases. This CDR3 is 15 amino acids long. The trim removed 3 bases at V and 1 base at J, leaving 4 bases unmatched. Germline V gene data show CDR1 as SGHRS and CDR2 as YFSETQ. The CDR3 nucleotides read TGCGCCAGCAGCTCTGACAGGGCTTCCTACAATGAGCAGTTCTTC. Protein: CASSSDRASYNEQFF.

V and J are TRBV30 and TRBJ1-5; D not certain. The CDR3 has 17 residues. Germline CDR1 reads GTSNPN; CDR2 reads SVGIG (reference sequence). The V end lost 2 bases, the J end lost 6 bases, and 23 bases lay between the germline ends. CDR3 in DNA: TGTGCCTGGAGTAGATCCCGGACTGGGGTTGGGGTTCAGCCCCAGCATTTT. Residues: CAWSRSRTGVGVQPQHF.

This clone was counted only a few times. The genes are TRBV4-3 and TRBJ1-6; D might be TRBD1 (5 bases). The CDR3 loop spans 16 amino acids. V dropped 1 base and J dropped 10 bases, with 17 bases sitting between them. Germline values: CDR1 LGHNA, CDR2 YSLEER. The CDR3 DNA reads as TGCGCCAGCAGCCAAGCCGGACATGGGCCGGGGTCACCCCTCCACTTT. Translating it yields CASSQAGHGPGSPLHF.